This passage covers 5 T cell receptor beta chains from one sample sequenced in a study of T cells in Graves' hyperthyroidism and ophthalmopathy. Amplified TCR beta CDR3 regions came from RNA transcripts. Initially, a first-round RT-PCR of the TCR CDR3 employed the HTBI primer set. TCRdb independently ran MiXCR on the multiplex PCR reads; one entry per CDR3 protein. The table has about 350,000 distinct CDR3 sequences, about 14% seen once. The sequenced material came from blood. Receptors originate from a woman in her 30s with Graves' hyperthyroidism.

This clonotype has at least ten counts. The chain is built from TRBV24-1 and TRBJ2-5, with D uncertain. The germline V gene encodes CDR1 KGHDR and CDR2 SFDVKD. The length of the CDR3 is 14 residues. V was cut by 0 bases and J by 7 bases, with 11 bases left in between. The CDR3 coding sequence is TGTGCCACCAGTGATTTGGGGCCGAGAGGGACCCAGTACTTC. It translates to CATSDLGPRGTQYF.

This clonotype came up once. This chain uses TRBV3-1 with TRBJ2-5, with no clear D. The CDR3 loop spans 15 amino acids. Trimming cost V 0 bases and J 0 bases, with 8 bases left between them. CDR1 and CDR2 (germline): LGHDT, YNNKEL (reference sequence). CDR3 sequence: CASSQERRHQETQYF. The DNA for the CDR3 is TGTGCCAGCAGCCAAGAGCGCCGGCACCAAGAGACCCAGTACTTC.

This clonotype was seen repeatedly, ten times or more. V and J are TRBV10-1 and TRBJ1-4; 9 bases are a match to TRBD1. The trim removed 9 bases at V and 8 bases at J, leaving 16 bases unmatched. This CDR3 is built from 16 residues. Germline CDR1 is WNHNN and CDR2 is SYGVQD (reference sequence). The CDR3 loop reads CARYRDREAPEEKLFF. The CDR3, as DNA: TGCGCCAGGTACCGGGACAGGGAAGCCCCAGAGGAAAAACTGTTTTTT.

This clonotype has just a few counts. The chain employs TRBV28 and TRBJ2-5; D may match TRBD1 or TRBD2 (6 bases each). CDR1 MDHEN and CDR2 SYDVKM come from the germline V gene. There are 15 residues in the CDR3. Trimming removed 1 base at V and 4 bases at J, with 13 bases between. The CDR3 protein is CASSLFRGAGETQYF. For the CDR3, the DNA is TGTGCCAGCAGTTTATTTAGGGGGGCGGGAGAGACCCAGTACTTC.

This clonotype came up many times. The chain carries TRBV7-2 and TRBJ2-6, with D perhaps TRBD1 (6 bases). The CDR3 covers 18 residues. Per germline, CDR1 SGHTA and CDR2 FQGNSA. Trimming pared 3 bases from V and 0 bases from J, leaving 15 bases between. In DNA, the CDR3 is TGTGCCAGCAGCTTGTCCCCGGGACAACTCTCTGGGGCCAACGTCCTGACTTTC. Protein product: CASSLSPGQLSGANVLTF.